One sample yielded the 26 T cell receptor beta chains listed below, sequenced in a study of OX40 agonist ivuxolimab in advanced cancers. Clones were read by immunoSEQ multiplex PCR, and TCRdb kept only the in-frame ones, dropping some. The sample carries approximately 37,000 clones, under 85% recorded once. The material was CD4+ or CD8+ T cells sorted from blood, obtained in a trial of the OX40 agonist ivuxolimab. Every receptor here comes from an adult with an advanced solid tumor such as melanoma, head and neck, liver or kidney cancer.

CDR3 bases: TGTGCCAGCAGACGGGACACCTGGACGCAGTATTTT. Translation: CASRRDTWTQYF. The V gene is TRBV27, the J gene TRBJ2-3; TRBD1 might be the D (6 bases). The V and J ends lost 6 bases and 9 bases respectively, with 13 bases between them. This CDR3 comprises 12 residues. Germline V gene lookup returns CDR1 MNHEY and CDR2 SMNVEV (reference sequence).

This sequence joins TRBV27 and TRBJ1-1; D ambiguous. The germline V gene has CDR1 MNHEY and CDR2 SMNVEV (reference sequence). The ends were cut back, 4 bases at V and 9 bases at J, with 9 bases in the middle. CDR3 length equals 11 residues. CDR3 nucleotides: TGTGCCAGCAGTTATGGACCCAAAGCTTTCTTT. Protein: CASSYGPKAFF.

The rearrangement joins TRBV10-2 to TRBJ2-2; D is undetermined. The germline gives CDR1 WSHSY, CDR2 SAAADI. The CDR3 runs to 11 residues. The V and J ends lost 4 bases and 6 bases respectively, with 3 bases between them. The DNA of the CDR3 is TGCGCCAGCAGTGGGGCCGGGGAGCTGTTTTTT. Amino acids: CASSGAGELFF.

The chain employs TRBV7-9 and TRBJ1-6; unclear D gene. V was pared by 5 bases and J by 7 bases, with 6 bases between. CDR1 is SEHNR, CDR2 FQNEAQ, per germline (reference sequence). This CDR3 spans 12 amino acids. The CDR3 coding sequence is TGTGCCAGCAGCCCCCAGAATTCACCCCTCCACTTT. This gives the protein CASSPQNSPLHF.

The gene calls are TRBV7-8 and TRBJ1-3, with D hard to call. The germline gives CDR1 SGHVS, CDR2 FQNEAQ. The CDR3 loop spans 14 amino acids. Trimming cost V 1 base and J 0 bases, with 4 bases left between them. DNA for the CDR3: TGTGCCAGCAGCTTAGGAGACTCTGGAAACACCATATATTTT. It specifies CASSLGDSGNTIYF.

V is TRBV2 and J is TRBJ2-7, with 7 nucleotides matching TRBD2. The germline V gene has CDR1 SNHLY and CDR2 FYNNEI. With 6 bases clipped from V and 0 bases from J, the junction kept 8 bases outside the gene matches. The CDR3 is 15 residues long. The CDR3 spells CASRELSGSSYEQYF. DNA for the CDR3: TGTGCCAGCAGGGAACTTAGCGGGTCCTCCTACGAGCAGTACTTC.

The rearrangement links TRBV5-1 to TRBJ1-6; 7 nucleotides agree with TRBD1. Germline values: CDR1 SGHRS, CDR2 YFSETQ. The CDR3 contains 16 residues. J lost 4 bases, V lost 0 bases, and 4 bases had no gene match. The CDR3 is CASSLGQGGYNSPLHF. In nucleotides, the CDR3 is TGCGCCAGCAGCTTGGGACAGGGAGGGTATAATTCACCCCTCCACTTT.

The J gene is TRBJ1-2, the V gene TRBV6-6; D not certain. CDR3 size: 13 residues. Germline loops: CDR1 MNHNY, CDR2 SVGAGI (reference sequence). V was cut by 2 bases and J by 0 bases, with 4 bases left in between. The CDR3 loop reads CASSYGANYGYTF. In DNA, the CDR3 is TGTGCCAGCAGTTACGGCGCTAACTATGGCTACACCTTC.

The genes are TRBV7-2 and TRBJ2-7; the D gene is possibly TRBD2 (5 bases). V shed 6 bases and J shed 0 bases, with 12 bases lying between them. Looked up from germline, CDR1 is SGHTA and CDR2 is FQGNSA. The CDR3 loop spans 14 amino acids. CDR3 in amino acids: CASSWAGSSYEQYV. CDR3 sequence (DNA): TGTGCCAGCAGTTGGGCTGGGAGCTCCTACGAGCAGTACGTC.

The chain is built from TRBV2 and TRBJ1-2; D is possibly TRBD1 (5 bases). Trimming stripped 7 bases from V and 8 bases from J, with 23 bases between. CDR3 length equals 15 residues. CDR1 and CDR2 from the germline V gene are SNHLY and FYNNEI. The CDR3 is CASTLRQGLNNGYTF. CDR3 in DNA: TGTGCCAGCACCCTCCGGCAGGGTTTAAATAACGGCTACACCTTC.

The CDR3 spells CASMRPPGGNTIYF. The CDR3 DNA reads as TGTGCCAGCATGCGACCACCGGGGGGAAACACCATATATTTT. This chain uses TRBV2 with TRBJ1-3; D uncertain. Germline values: CDR1 SNHLY, CDR2 FYNNEI. The CDR3 contains 14 residues. V was clipped by 7 bases and J by 4 bases, with 14 bases between them.

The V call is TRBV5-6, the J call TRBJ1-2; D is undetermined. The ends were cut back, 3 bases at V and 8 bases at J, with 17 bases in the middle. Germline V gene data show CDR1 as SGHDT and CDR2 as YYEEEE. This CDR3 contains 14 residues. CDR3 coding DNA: TGTGCCAGCAGCTCGAAAGGTACAGCCTCCGGCTACACCTTC. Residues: CASSSKGTASGYTF. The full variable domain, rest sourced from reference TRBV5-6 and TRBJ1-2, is DAGVTQSPTHLIKTRGQQVTLRCSPKSGHDTVSWYQQALGQGPQFIFQYYEEEERQRGNFPDRFSGHQFPNYSSELNVNALLLGDSALYLCASSSKGTASGYTFGSGTRLTVV.

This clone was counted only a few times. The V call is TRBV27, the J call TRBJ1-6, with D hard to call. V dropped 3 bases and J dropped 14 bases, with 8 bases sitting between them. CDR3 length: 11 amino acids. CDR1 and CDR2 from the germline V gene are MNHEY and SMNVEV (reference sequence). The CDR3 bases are TGTGCCAGCAGTTTTGGATCGGCCCTCCACTTT. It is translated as CASSFGSALHF.

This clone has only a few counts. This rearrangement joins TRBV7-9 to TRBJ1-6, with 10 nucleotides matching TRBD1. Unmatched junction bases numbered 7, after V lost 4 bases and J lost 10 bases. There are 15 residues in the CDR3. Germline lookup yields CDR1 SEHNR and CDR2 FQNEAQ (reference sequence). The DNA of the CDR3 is TGTGCCAGCAGCTCGCCGGGACAGGGGAAGTCACCCCTCCACTTT. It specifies CASSSPGQGKSPLHF.

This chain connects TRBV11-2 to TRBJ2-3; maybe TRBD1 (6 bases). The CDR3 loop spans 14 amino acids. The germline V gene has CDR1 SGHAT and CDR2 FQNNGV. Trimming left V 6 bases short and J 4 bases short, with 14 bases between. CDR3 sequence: CASSFTPGADTQYF. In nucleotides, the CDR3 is TGTGCCAGCAGTTTTACCCCAGGGGCAGATACGCAGTATTTT.

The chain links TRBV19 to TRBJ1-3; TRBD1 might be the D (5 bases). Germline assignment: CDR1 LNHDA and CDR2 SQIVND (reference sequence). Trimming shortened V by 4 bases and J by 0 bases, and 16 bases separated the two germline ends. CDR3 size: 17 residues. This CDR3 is CASSTGGRMLSGNTIYF. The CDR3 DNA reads TGTGCCAGTAGTACTGGGGGACGCATGCTCTCTGGAAACACCATATATTTT.

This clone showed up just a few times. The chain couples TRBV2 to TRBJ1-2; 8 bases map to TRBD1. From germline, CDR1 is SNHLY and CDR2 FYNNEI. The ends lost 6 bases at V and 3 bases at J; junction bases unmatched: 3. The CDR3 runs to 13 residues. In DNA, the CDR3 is TGTGCCAGCAGCGGACAGGGTGACTATGGCTACACCTTC. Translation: CASSGQGDYGYTF.

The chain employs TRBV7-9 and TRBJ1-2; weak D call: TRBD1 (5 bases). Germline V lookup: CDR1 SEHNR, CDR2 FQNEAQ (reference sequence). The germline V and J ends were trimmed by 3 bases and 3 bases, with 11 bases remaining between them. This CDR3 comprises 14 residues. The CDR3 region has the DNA TGTGCCAGCAGCTTGGGGGGTGGGGACTATGGCTACACCTTC. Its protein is CASSLGGGDYGYTF.

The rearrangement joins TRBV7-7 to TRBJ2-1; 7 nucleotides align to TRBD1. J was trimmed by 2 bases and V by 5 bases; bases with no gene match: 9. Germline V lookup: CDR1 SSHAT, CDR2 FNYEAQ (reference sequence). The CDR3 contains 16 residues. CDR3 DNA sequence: TGTGCCAGCAGCCCTACAGGGGTGGCACCCTACAATGAGCAGTTCTTC. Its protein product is CASSPTGVAPYNEQFF. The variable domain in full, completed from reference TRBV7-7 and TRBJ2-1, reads GAGVSQSPRYKVTKRGQDVTLRCDPISSHATLYWYQQALGQGPEFLTYFNYEAQPDKSGLPSDRFSAERPEGSISTLTIQRTEQRDSAMYRCASSPTGVAPYNEQFFGPGTRLTVL.

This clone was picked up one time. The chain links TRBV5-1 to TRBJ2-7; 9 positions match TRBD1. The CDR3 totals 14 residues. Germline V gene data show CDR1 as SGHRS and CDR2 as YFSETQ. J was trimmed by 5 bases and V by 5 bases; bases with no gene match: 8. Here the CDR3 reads CASRRTGVENEQYF. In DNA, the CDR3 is TGCGCCAGCAGGCGGACAGGGGTTGAAAACGAGCAGTACTTC.

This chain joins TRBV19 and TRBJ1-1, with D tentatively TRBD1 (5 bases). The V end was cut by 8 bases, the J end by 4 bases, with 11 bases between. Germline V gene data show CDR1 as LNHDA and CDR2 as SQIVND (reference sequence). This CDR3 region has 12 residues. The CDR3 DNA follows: TGTGCCAGTGGGGGACGGTTCACTGAAGCTTTCTTT. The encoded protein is CASGGRFTEAFF.

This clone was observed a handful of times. Written as DNA, the CDR3 is TGTGCCAGCAGTTCACATAGCCTTGGAAACACCATATATTTT. Its protein is CASSSHSLGNTIYF. The chain uses TRBV27 and TRBJ1-3; no clear D. In germline, CDR1 is MNHEY, CDR2 SMNVEV (reference sequence). V was trimmed by 4 bases and J by 3 bases, leaving 10 bases between them. The length of the CDR3 is 14 residues.

Here the CDR3 reads CASSGDSPYTDTQYF. CDR3 DNA: TGTGCCAGCAGTGGGGACAGCCCTTACACAGATACGCAGTATTTT. The chain uses TRBV25-1 and TRBJ2-3, with 7 bases that match TRBD1. This CDR3 region has 15 residues. Per the germline V gene, CDR1 is MGHDK and CDR2 is SYGVNS. Trimming removed 4 bases from V and 2 bases from J; junction bases left unmatched: 6.

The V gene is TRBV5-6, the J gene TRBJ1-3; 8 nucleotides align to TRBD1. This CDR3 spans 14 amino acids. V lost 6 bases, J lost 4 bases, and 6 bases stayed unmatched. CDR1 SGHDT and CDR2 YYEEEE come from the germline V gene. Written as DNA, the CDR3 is TGTGCCAGCAAGGACAGGGTCAAGGGAAACACCATATATTTT. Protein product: CASKDRVKGNTIYF.

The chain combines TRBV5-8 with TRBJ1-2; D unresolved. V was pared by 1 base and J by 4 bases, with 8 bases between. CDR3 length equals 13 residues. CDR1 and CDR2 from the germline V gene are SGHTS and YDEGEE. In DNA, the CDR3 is TGTGCCAGCAGCTTGCGGGGAACCTATGGCTACACCTTC. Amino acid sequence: CASSLRGTYGYTF.

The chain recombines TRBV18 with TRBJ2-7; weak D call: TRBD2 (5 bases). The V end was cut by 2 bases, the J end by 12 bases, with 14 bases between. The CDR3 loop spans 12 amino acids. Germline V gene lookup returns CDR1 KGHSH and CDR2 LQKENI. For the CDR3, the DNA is TGTGCCAGCTCACCAAGACGAGGGTTAGTGTACGTC. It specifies CASSPRRGLVYV.